This T cell receptor beta chain was sequenced in a study of cytomegalovirus exposure and HLA in healthy donors. CDR3 length: 13 residues. Per germline, CDR1 SGDLS and CDR2 YYNGEE. Trimming removed 3 bases at V and 0 bases at J, with 6 bases between. PCR involved 60 Vbeta and 13 Jbeta primers. The repertoire was sequenced with immunoSEQ multiplex PCR; TCRdb's copy has only in-frame clones and lacks some. The sample carries fewer than 150,000 clones, 75% to 80% recorded once. V gene TRBV9 combines with J gene TRBJ1-1; D not resolved. Sequencing used PBMCs. The receptor was isolated from a woman in her forties in good health and CMV-seropositive. The CDR3 is CASSGHLNTEAFF. In DNA, the CDR3 is TGTGCCAGCAGCGGGCACCTGAACACTGAAGCTTTCTTT.